The clone carrying this T cell receptor beta chain was counted at least ten times. The source material, RNA transcripts, was used to amplify TCR beta CDR3 regions. First-round RT-PCR with HTBI primers amplified the TCR CDR3 region. Via MiXCR, TCRdb re-called the multiplex PCR reads, giving one row per CDR3 protein. The data hold more than 350,000 distinct CDR3 sequences, with 13% to 15% observed a single time. This sample was taken from a study of T cells in Graves' hyperthyroidism and ophthalmopathy. The V and J ends lost 1 base and 2 bases, in that order; junction bases with no gene match: 2. CDR3 size: 17 residues.

The chain combines TRBV12-3 or TRBV12-4 with TRBJ2-1, with 13 bases lining up with TRBD2. The source material was blood. The receptor's source is an older woman with Graves' ophthalmopathy. The CDR3 bases are TGTGCCAGCAGTTTAGGGGGACTAGCGGGAACCTACAATGAGCAGTTCTTC. Amino acids: CASSLGGLAGTYNEQFF.